These T cell receptor beta chains were read from a single sample in a study of blood T cell repertoires in COVID-19. The table came from immunoSEQ multiplex PCR; TCRdb's copy has only in-frame clones and leaves some out. The sample lists about 220,000 clones; about 91% were seen once. Material: PBMCs or T cells enriched from blood (not recorded which). Receptors originate from a woman between 45 and 60 years old with acute COVID-19. Each CDR3 is given with its conserved first and last residue. A D gene is named only where the DNA matches it firmly. Clone size appears in some rows only: once, few, many, or a class for an expanded clone.

>TRBD2|TRBV28|-|TRBJ2-7
CASIEHKGLARPYEQYF
TGTGCCAGCATCGAGCACAAGGGACTAGCGCGTCCCTACGAGCAGTACTTC
>TRBD1|TRBV27|-|TRBJ2-7
CASSFGQGGFYEQYF
TGTGCCAGCAGTTTCGGACAGGGTGGTTTCTACGAGCAGTACTTC
>TRBD2|TRBV5-1|-|TRBJ2-3
CASSVTSGIYTDTQYF
TGCGCCAGCAGCGTAACTAGCGGGATCTACACAGATACGCAGTATTTT
>TRBD1|TRBV27|-|TRBJ2-5
CASRGQEPKETQYF
TGTGCCAGCAGGGGACAGGAACCAAAAGAGACCCAGTACTTC
>TRBD2|TRBV27|-|TRBJ2-3
CASSLVAGGPDTQYF
TGTGCCAGCAGTTTAGTAGCGGGAGGGCCAGATACGCAGTATTTT
>-|TRBV9|-|TRBJ2-1
CASSVGQGNEQFF
TGTGCCAGCAGCGTAGGGCAGGGAAATGAGCAGTTCTTC
>-|TRBV15|-|TRBJ1-4
CATSRDLGPGEKLFF
TGTGCCACCAGCAGAGATCTTGGGCCAGGCGAAAAACTGTTTTTT
>TRBD1|TRBV4-1|-|TRBJ1-6
CASSQGQGKSPLHF
TGCGCCAGCAGCCAAGGACAGGGAAAGTCACCCCTCCACTTT
>TRBD2|TRBV28|-|TRBJ2-3
CASSLASSGSTDTQYF
TGTGCCAGCAGTTTAGCGTCTAGCGGGAGCACAGATACGCAGTATTTT
>-|TRBV11-3|-|TRBJ1-1
CASSKEGNTEAFF
TGTGCCAGCAGCAAAGAGGGGAACACTGAAGCTTTCTTT
>TRBD1|TRBV7-9|-|TRBJ2-1
CASSPPGGTGNEQFF
TGTGCCAGCAGCCCTCCCGGGGGGACAGGGAATGAGCAGTTCTTC
>TRBD2|TRBV7-2|once|TRBJ2-3
CASSTRLAGGDTQYF
TGTGCCAGCAGCACCCGACTAGCGGGAGGAGATACGCAGTATTTT
>-|TRBV6-5|-|TRBJ1-3
CASQNSGNTIYF
TGTGCCAGCCAAAACTCTGGAAACACCATATATTTT
>TRBD1|TRBV4-2|-|TRBJ1-1
CASSQGTGRTEAFF
TGTGCCAGCAGCCAAGGGACAGGGCGCACTGAAGCTTTCTTT
>-|TRBV7-9|-|TRBJ2-1
CASSLGAGYNEQFF
TGTGCCAGCAGCTTAGGGGCAGGGTACAATGAGCAGTTCTTC
>TRBD1|TRBV19|-|TRBJ1-1
CASSLKQGTGVAFF
TGTGCCAGTAGTTTGAAGCAAGGGACAGGGGTGGCTTTCTTT
>-|TRBV20-1|-|TRBJ1-1
CSATVNTEAFF
TGCAGTGCCACAGTGAACACTGAAGCTTTCTTT
>-|TRBV19|once|TRBJ2-3
CASRVRGGTDTQYF
TGTGCCAGTAGAGTCAGGGGAGGCACAGATACGCAGTATTTT
>TRBD2|TRBV27|-|TRBJ2-1
CASSFGGGIWQFF
TGTGCCAGCAGTTTTGGGGGAGGGATTTGGCAGTTCTTC
>-|TRBV28|-|TRBJ1-1
CASSFPRIEAFF
TGTGCCAGCAGTTTCCCCAGGATTGAAGCTTTCTTT
>-|TRBV5-1|-|TRBJ1-1
CASRMGGTEAFF
TGCGCCAGCAGGATGGGGGGAACTGAAGCTTTCTTT
>TRBD1|TRBV10-3|-|TRBJ1-5
CAISPNPGQGDNQPQHF
TGTGCCATCAGTCCTAACCCGGGACAGGGTGACAATCAGCCCCAGCATTTT
>-|TRBV3-1/TRBV3-2|once|TRBJ2-4
CASSQPIGGIQYF
TGTGCCAGCAGCCAACCGATAGGGGGCATTCAGTACTTC
>TRBD2|TRBV7-7|-|TRBJ2-2
CASSLGLAGPTGELFF
TGTGCCAGCAGCTTGGGACTAGCGGGTCCCACCGGGGAGCTGTTTTTT
>TRBD2|TRBV19|-|TRBJ2-1
CASSIGTGLAGEQFF
TGTGCCAGTAGTATAGGCACCGGACTAGCGGGAGAGCAGTTCTTC
>-|TRBV5-1|-|TRBJ2-3
CASSSGSTDTQYF
TGCGCCAGCAGCTCCGGGAGCACAGATACGCAGTATTTT
>TRBD2|TRBV2|-|TRBJ2-2
CASSEAGLAGVPGELFF
TGTGCCAGCAGTGAAGCCGGCCTAGCGGGAGTCCCCGGGGAGCTGTTTTTT
>-|TRBV5-1|-|TRBJ2-3
CASSLGLEGGTDTQYF
TGCGCCAGCAGCTTGGGTTTGGAAGGGGGCACAGATACGCAGTATTTT
>TRBD1|TRBV4-1|once|TRBJ2-7
CATAVGGGYEQYF
TGCGCCACCGCAGTAGGGGGCGGATACGAGCAGTACTTC
>TRBD2|TRBV15|-|TRBJ2-3
CATSRVAGAPTDTQYF
TGTGCCACCAGCAGAGTAGCGGGAGCCCCCACAGATACGCAGTATTTT
>TRBD1|TRBV7-2|-|TRBJ2-5
CASSRTGGAGETQYF
TGTGCCAGCAGCCGCACAGGGGGCGCGGGAGAGACCCAGTACTTC
>TRBD1|TRBV24-1|-|TRBJ1-1
CATSDTPGARGAFF
TGTGCCACCAGTGATACCCCAGGTGCCAGGGGGGCTTTCTTT
>TRBD2|TRBV6-2/TRBV6-3|-|TRBJ2-5
CASSPNPFTGTSVVETQYF
TGTGCCAGCAGCCCCAACCCCTTCACCGGGACTAGCGTAGTGGAGACCCAGTACTTC
>-|TRBV11-2|-|TRBJ2-7
CASSPPLGSDSDEQYF
TGTGCCAGCAGCCCTCCCCTGGGGTCTGACAGTGACGAGCAGTACTTC
>-|TRBV5-1|-|TRBJ2-6
CASSQTGSWANVLTF
TGCGCCAGCAGCCAAACAGGGAGTTGGGCCAACGTCCTGACTTTC
>-|TRBV19|-|TRBJ2-7
CASSIHYNSYEQYF
TGTGCCAGTAGTATACACTACAATAGCTACGAGCAGTACTTC
>-|TRBV21-1|-|TRBJ1-2
CASSTRGLGYTF
TGTGCCAGCAGCACGAGGGGGCTTGGCTACACCTTC